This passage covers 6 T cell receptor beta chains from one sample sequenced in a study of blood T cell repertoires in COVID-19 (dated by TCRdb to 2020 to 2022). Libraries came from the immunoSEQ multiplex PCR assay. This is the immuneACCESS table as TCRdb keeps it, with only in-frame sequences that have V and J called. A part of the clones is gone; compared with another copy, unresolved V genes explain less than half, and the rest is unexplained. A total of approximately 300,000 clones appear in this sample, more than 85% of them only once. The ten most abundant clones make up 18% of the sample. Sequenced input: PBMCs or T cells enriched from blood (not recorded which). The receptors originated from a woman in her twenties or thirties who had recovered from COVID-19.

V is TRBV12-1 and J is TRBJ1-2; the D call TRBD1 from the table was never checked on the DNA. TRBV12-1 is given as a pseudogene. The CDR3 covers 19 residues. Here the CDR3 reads CASIHLIPGTGGSNYGYTF. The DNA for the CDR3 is TGTGCCAGCATCCACCTCATCCCCGGGACAGGGGGAAGTAACTATGGCTACACCTTC.

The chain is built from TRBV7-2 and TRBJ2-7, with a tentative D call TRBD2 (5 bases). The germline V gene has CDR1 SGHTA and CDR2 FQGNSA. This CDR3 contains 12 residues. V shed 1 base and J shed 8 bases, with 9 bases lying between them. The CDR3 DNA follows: TGTGCCAGCAGCTTAGGACTATCGCAGCAGTACTTC. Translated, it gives CASSLGLSQQYF.

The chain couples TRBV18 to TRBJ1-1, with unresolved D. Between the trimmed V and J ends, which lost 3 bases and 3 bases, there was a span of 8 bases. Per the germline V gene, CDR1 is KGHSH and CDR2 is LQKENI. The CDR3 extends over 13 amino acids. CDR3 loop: CASSPLEDTEAFF. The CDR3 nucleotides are TGTGCCAGCTCACCTCTGGAGGACACTGAAGCTTTCTTT.

The CDR3 DNA reads as TGTGCCAGCAGCTTGTTTCGTGTTTCCCCCTACAATGAGCAGTTCTTC. It is translated as CASSLFRVSPYNEQFF. The chain is built from TRBV7-8 and TRBJ2-1; D gene ambiguous. Germline V gene data show CDR1 as SGHVS and CDR2 as FQNEAQ. V lost 3 bases and J lost 2, with 14 bases in between. This CDR3 is built from 16 residues.

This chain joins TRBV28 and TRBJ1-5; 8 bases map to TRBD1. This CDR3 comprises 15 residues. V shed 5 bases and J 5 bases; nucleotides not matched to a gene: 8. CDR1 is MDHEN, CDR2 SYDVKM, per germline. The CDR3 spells CASSGQGAGDQPQHF. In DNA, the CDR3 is TGTGCCAGCAGTGGCCAGGGGGCGGGAGATCAGCCCCAGCATTTT. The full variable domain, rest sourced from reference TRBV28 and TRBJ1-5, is DVKVTQSSRYLVKRTGEKVFLECVQDMDHENMFWYRQDPGLGLRLIYFSYDVKMKEKGDIPEGYSVSREKKERFSLILESASTNQTSMYLCASSGQGAGDQPQHFGDGTRLSIL.

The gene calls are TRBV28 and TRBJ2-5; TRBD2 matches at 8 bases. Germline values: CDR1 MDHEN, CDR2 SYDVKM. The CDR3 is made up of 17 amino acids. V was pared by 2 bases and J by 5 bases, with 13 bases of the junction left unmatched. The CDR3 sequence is CASSLRLGAGVWETQYF. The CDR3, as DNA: TGTGCCAGCAGTTTAAGGCTCGGAGCGGGAGTTTGGGAGACCCAGTACTTC.